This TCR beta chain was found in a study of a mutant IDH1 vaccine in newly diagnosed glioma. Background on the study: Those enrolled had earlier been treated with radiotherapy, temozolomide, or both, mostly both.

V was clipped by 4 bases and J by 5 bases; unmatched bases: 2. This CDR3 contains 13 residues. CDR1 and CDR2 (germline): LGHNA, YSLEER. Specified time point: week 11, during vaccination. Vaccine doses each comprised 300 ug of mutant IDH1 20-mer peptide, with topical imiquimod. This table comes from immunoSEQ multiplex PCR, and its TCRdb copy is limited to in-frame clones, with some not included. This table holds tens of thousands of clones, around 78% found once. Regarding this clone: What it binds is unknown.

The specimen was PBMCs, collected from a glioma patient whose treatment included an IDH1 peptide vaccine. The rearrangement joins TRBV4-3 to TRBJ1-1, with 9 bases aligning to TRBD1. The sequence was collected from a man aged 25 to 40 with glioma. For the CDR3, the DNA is TGCGCCAGCAGCCGAGGACAGGGGACTGAAGCTTTCTTT. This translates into CASSRGQGTEAFF.